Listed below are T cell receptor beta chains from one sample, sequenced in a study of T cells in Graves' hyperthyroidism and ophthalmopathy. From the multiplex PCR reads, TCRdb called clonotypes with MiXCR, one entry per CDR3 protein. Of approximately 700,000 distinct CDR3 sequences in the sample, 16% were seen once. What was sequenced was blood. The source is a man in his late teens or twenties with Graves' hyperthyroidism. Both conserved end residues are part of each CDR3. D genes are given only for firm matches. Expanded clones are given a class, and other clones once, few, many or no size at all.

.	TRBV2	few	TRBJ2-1	TGTGCCAGCAGCTACAGGGCCCCCTCCTACAATGAGCAGTTCTTC	CASSYRAPSYNEQFF
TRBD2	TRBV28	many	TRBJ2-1	TGTGCCAGCACCCCGGGGGGACTAGCGGGAGTCAATGAGCAGTTCTTC	CASTPGGLAGVNEQFF
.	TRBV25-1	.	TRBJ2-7	TGTGCCAGCAGCCTTAACCGGGACCCTCTCGGCGGCGAGCAGTACTTC	CASSLNRDPLGGEQYF
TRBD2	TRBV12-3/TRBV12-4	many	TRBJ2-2	TGTGCCAGCAGTTCCTTCGGGGGACTAGCGGGAGCATTGAACACCGGGGAGCTGTTTTTT	CASSSFGGLAGALNTGELFF
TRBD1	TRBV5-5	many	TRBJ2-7	TGTGCCAGCAGAACAGGGGCGATAGATTACGAGCAGTACTTC	CASRTGAIDYEQYF
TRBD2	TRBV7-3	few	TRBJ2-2	TGTGCCAGCAGCCAAGCGGGACTAGCGGGGACCCCGAACACCGGGGAGCTGTTTTTT	CASSQAGLAGTPNTGELFF
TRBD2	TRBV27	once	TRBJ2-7	TGTGCCAGCAGTTTCGAGCGGGAGGGCCGGGGCGAGCAGTACTTC	CASSFEREGRGEQYF
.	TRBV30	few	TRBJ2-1	TGTGCCTGGAGTGTACGGCCGGGGAAGTTCTTC	CAWSVRPGKFF
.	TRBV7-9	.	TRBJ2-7	TGTGCCAGCAACTCGGGGATCTACGAGCAGTACTTC	CASNSGIYEQYF
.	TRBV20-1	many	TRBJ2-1	TGCAGTGCTAGAGCTGGTGCCTCCTACAATGAGCAGTTCTTC	CSARAGASYNEQFF
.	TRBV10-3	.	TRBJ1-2	TGTGCCATCAGTGAGTCGGAGGCAGCCCGAGGCGATGGCTACACCTTC	CAISESEAARGDGYTF
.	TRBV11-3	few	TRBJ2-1	TGTGCCAGCAGCTTAGGGGTAACTAATGAGCAGTTCTTC	CASSLGVTNEQFF
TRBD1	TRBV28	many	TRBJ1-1	TGTGCCAGCAGTTTAACAGGGGGCACGGGTGGTGAAGCTTTCTTT	CASSLTGGTGGEAFF
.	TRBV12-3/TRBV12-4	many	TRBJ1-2	TGTGCCAGCAGCCTCACCGTGCAGGGCCATGGCTACACCTTC	CASSLTVQGHGYTF
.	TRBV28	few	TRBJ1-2	TGTGCCAGCAGTTTACGACAGCTCACGGGTGGCTACACCTTC	CASSLRQLTGGYTF
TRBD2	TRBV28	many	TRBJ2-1	TGTGCCAGCAGCACCAGCGGGATGAAGGCCTACAATGAGCAGTTCTTC	CASSTSGMKAYNEQFF
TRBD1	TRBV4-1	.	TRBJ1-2	TGCGCCAGCAGCCAAGACCGATCGGACAGGGGATTTGGCTACACCTTC	CASSQDRSDRGFGYTF
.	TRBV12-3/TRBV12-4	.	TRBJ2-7	TGTGCCAGCAGTTCGACTTTCTACGAGCAGTACTTC	CASSSTFYEQYF
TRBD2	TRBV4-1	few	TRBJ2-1	TGCGCCAGCAGCCGGACCGATGGCGGGAGCTCCTACAATGAGCAGTTCTTC	CASSRTDGGSSYNEQFF
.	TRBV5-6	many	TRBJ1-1	TGTGCCAGCAGCACCCCGGGCGGTTGGAACACTGAAGCTTTCTTT	CASSTPGGWNTEAFF
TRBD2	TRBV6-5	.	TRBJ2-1	TGTGCCAGCAGTTACTCAAGCGGGAGCCATGAGCAGTTCTTC	CASSYSSGSHEQFF
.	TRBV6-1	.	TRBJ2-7	TGTGCCAGCAGTGATGCGCGGGGACGCAGTACCTACGAGCAGTACTTC	CASSDARGRSTYEQYF
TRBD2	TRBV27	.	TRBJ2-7	TGTGCCAGCAGTCCCTTAGCGGGGGACAACGAGCAGTACTTC	CASSPLAGDNEQYF
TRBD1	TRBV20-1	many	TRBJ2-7	TGCAGTGCCTCCGGGGGGACAGGGGGCTACGAGCAGTACTTC	CSASGGTGGYEQYF